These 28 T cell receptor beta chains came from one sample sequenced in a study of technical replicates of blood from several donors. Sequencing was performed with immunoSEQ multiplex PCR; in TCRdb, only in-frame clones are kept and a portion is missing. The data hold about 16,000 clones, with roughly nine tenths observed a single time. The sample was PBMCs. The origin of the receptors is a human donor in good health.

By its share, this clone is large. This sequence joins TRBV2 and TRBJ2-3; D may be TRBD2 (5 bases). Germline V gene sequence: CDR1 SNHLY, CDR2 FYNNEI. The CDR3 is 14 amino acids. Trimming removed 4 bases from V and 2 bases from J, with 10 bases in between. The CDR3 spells CASSAAETTDTQYF. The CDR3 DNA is TGTGCCAGCAGTGCAGCGGAGACCACAGATACGCAGTATTTT.

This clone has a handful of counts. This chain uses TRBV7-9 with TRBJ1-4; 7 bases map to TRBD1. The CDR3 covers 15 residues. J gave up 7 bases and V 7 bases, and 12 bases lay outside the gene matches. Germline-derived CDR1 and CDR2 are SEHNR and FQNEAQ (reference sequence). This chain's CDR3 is CASTFSGTDLEKLFF. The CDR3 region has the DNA TGTGCCAGCACGTTTTCCGGGACAGACCTTGAAAAACTGTTTTTT.

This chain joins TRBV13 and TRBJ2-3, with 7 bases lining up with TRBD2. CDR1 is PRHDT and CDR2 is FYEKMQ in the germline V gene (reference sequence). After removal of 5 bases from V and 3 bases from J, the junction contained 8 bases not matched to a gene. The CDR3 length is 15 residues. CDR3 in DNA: TGTGCCAGCAGCCCGTTGACTAGCTTGACAGATACGCAGTATTTT. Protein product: CASSPLTSLTDTQYF. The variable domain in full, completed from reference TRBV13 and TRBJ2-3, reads AAGVIQSPRHLIKEKRETATLKCYPIPRHDTVYWYQQGPGQDPQFLISFYEKMQSDKGSIPDRFSAQQFSDYHSELNMSSLELGDSALYFCASSPLTSLTDTQYFGPGTRLTVL.

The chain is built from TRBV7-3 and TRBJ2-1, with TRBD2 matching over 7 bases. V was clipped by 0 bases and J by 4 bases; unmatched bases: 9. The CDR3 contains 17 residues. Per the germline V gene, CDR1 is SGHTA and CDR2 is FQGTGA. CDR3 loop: CASSLTLTSEMYNEQFF. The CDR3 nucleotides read TGTGCCAGCAGCTTAACTCTCACTAGCGAGATGTACAATGAGCAGTTCTTC.

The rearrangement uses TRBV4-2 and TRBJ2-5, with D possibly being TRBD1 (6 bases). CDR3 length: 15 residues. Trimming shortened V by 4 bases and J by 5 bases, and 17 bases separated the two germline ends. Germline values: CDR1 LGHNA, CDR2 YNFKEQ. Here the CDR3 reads CASSRGIGGQETQYF. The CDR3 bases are TGTGCCAGCAGCCGAGGCATAGGGGGTCAGGAGACCCAGTACTTC.

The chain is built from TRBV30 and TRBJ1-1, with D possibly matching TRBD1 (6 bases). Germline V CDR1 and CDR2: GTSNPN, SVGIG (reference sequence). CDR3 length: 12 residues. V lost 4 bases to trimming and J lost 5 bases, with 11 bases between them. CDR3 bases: TGTGCCTGGACCCTGGGGGCAACTGAAGCTTTCTTT. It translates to CAWTLGATEAFF.

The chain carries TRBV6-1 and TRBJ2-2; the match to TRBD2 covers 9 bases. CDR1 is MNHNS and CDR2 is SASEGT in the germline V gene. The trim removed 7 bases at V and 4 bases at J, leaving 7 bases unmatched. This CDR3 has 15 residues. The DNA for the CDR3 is TGTGCCAGCAAATATTTGCGGGAGGGCACCGGGGAGCTGTTTTTT. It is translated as CASKYLREGTGELFF.

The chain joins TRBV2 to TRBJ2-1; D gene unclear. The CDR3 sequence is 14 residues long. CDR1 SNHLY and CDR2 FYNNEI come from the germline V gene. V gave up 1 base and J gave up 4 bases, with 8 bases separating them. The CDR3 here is CASSEGEVYNEQFF. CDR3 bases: TGTGCCAGCAGTGAAGGCGAGGTATACAATGAGCAGTTCTTC.

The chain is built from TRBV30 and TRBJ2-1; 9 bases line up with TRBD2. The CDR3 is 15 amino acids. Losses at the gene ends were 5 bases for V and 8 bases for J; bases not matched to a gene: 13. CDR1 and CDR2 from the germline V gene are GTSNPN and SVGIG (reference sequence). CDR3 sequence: CAWSLLGLASHEQFF. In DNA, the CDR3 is TGTGCCTGGTCCCTTCTGGGACTAGCCTCACATGAGCAGTTCTTC. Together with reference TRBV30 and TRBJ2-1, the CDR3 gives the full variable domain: SQTIHQWPATLVQPVGSPLSLECTVEGTSNPNLYWYRQAAGRGLQLLFYSVGIGQISSEVPQNLSASRPQDRQFILSSKKLLLSDSGFYLCAWSLLGLASHEQFFGPGTRLTVL.

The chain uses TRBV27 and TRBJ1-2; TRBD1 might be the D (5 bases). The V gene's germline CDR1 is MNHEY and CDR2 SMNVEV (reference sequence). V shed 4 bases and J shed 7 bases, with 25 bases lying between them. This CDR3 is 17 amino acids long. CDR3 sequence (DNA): TGTGCCAGCAGTTCCAACATTCAGGGCCCCGTACCGGGTGGCTACACCTTC. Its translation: CASSSNIQGPVPGGYTF.

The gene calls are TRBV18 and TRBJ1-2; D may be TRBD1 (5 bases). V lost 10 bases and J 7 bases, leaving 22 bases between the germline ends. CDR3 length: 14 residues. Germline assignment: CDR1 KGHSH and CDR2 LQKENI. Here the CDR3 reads CATRTGGDWGGYTF. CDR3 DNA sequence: TGTGCCACCCGAACCGGAGGGGATTGGGGTGGCTACACCTTC.

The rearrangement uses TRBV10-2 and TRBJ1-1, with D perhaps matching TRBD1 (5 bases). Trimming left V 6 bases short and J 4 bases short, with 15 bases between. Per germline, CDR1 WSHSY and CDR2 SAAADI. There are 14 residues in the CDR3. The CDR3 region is CASRPPQGGTEAFF. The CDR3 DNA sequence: TGCGCCAGCAGGCCCCCGCAGGGAGGCACTGAAGCTTTCTTT.

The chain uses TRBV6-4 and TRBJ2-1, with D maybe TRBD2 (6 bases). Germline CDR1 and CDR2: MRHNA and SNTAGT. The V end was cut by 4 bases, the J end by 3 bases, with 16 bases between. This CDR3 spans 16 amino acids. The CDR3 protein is CASSGEAGLGYNEQFF. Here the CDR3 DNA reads TGTGCCAGCAGTGGCGAAGCGGGCCTAGGCTACAATGAGCAGTTCTTC.

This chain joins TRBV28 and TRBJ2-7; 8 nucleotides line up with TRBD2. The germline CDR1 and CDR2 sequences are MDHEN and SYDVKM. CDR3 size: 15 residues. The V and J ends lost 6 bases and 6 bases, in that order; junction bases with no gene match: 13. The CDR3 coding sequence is TGTGCCAGCAGCCCCCACGGGGGGGTCCCCTCCGAGCAGTACTTC. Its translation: CASSPHGGVPSEQYF.

The CDR3 DNA reads as TGTGCCAGCAGCTTAGATCGGGACAGGGACTACGAGCAGTACTTC. Amino acids: CASSLDRDRDYEQYF. The chain is built from TRBV11-2 and TRBJ2-7; the match to TRBD1 covers 9 bases. The V gene's germline CDR1 is SGHAT and CDR2 FQNNGV. This CDR3 has 15 amino acids. V lost 0 bases, J lost 3 bases, and 3 bases stayed unmatched.

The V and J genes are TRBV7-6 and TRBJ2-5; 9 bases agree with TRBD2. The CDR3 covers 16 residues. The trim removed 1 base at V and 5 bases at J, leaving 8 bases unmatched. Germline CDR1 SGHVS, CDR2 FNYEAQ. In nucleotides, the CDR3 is TGTGCCAGCAGCTTAGGTGGCGGGAGGGCCTTGGAGACCCAGTACTTC. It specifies CASSLGGGRALETQYF.

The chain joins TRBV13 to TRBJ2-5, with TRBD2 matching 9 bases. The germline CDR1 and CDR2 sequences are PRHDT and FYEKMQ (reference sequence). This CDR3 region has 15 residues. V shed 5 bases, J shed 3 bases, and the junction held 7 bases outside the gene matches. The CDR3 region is CASSPRLAGEETQYF. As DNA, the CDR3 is TGTGCCAGCAGCCCCCGATTAGCGGGAGAAGAGACCCAGTACTTC.

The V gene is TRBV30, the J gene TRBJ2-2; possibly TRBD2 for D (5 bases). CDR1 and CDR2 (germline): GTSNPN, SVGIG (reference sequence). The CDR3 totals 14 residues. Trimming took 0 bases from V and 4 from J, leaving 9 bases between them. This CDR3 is CAWSVTLATGELFF. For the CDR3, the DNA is TGTGCCTGGAGTGTTACCCTAGCCACCGGGGAGCTGTTTTTT. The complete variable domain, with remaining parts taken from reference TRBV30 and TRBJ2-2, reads SQTIHQWPATLVQPVGSPLSLECTVEGTSNPNLYWYRQAAGRGLQLLFYSVGIGQISSEVPQNLSASRPQDRQFILSSKKLLLSDSGFYLCAWSVTLATGELFFGEGSRLTVL.

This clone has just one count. For the CDR3, the DNA is TGTGCCAGCAGTCACTCCGTTCAATCGGAGACCCAGTACTTC. Translated, it gives CASSHSVQSETQYF. The chain recombines TRBV28 with TRBJ2-5; D gene uncertain. The V gene's germline CDR1 is MDHEN and CDR2 SYDVKM. With 5 bases removed from V and 5 bases from J, the gap between germline ends came to 15 bases. The CDR3 contains 14 residues. The entire variable domain, with the rest obtained from reference TRBV28 and TRBJ2-5, is as follows: DVKVTQSSRYLVKRTGEKVFLECVQDMDHENMFWYRQDPGLGLRLIYFSYDVKMKEKGDIPEGYSVSREKKERFSLILESASTNQTSMYLCASSHSVQSETQYFGPGTRLLVL.

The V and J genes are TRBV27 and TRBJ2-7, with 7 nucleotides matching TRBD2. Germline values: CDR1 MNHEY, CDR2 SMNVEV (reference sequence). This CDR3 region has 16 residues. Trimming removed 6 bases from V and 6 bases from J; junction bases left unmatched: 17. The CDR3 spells CASSSPWEGRGREQYF. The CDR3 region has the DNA TGTGCCAGCAGCTCCCCCTGGGAGGGCCGGGGTCGCGAGCAGTACTTC.

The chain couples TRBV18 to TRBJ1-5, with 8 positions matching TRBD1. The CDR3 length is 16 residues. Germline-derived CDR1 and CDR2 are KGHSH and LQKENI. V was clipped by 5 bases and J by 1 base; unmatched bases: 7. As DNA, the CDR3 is TGTGCCAGCTCATTCGGACAGGGAGGGAGCAATCAGCCCCAGCATTTT. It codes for CASSFGQGGSNQPQHF.

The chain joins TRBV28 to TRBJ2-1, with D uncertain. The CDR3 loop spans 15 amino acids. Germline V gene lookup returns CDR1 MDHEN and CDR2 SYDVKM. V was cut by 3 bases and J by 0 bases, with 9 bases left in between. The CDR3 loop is CASSFTLVSYNEQFF. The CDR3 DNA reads TGTGCCAGCAGTTTTACCCTAGTCTCCTACAATGAGCAGTTCTTC.

CDR3 sequence (DNA): TGTGCCAGCAGCTTACTGGGACAGCAAGAGACCCAGTACTTC. It encodes CASSLLGQQETQYF. J is TRBJ2-5 and V is TRBV7-7; 7 bases line up with TRBD1. V gave up 2 bases and J gave up 2 bases; unmatched junction bases: 2. CDR3 size: 14 residues. Per the germline V gene, CDR1 is SSHAT and CDR2 is FNYEAQ (reference sequence).

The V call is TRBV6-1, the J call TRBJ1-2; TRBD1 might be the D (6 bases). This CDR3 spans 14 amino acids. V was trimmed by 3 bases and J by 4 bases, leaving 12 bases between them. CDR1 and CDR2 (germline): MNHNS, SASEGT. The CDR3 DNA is TGTGCCAGCAGTGATCAACAGGGACCCTATGGCTACACCTTC. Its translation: CASSDQQGPYGYTF.

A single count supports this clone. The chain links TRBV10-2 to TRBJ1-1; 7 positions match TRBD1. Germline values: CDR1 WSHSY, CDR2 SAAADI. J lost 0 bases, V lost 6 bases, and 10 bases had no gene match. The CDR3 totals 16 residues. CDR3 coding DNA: TGCGCCAGCAGCGCACGAGGGGGCTCCATGAACACTGAAGCTTTCTTT. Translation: CASSARGGSMNTEAFF.

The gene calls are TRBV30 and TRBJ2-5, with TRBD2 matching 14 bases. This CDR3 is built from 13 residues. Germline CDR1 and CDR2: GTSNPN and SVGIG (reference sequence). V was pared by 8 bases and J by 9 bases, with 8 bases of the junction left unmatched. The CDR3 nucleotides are TGTGCCCGAGGGACTAGCGGGAGTGAGTCCCAGTACTTC. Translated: CARGTSGSESQYF. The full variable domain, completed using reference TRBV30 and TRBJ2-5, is SQTIHQWPATLVQPVGSPLSLECTVEGTSNPNLYWYRQAAGRGLQLLFYSVGIGQISSEVPQNLSASRPQDRQFILSSKKLLLSDSGFYLCARGTSGSESQYFGPGTRLLVL.

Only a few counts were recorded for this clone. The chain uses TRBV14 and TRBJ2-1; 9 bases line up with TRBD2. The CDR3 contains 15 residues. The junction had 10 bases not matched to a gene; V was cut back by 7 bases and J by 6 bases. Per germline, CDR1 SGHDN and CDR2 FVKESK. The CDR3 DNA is TGTGCCAGCACGAGCGGGACTAGCCCCGTCAATGAGCAGTTCTTC. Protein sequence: CASTSGTSPVNEQFF.

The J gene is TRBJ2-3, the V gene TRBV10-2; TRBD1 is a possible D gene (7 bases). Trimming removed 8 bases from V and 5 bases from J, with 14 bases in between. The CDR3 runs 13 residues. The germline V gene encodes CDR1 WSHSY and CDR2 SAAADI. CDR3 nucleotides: TGCGCCAGCGGCGGGACAGCTGGAGATACGCAGTATTTT. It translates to CASGGTAGDTQYF.